Listed below are T cell receptor beta chains from one sample, sequenced in a study of T cell repertoires in cytomegalovirus infection. TCRdb reprocessed the reads via MiXCR and lists one record per CDR3 protein. Here the sample spans fewer than 550,000 distinct CDR3 sequences, 15% to 20% being singletons. The sequenced sample was CD8+ T cells from PBMCs. The receptors stem from a human donor in good health (CMV status not recorded). Some clones in this sample may be carry-over from other donors' samples. CDR3s include the opening cysteine and the closing phenylalanine or tryptophan. A D gene is named only where the DNA matches it firmly. A row's size may be missing; if present it is once, few, many or a size class.

j_call,clone_size,d_call,v_call,cdr3_aa,cdr3_nt
TRBJ2-2,many,.,TRBV5-4,CASSPLGHLNTGELFF,TGTGCCAGCAGCCCTCTGGGCCACCTCAACACCGGGGAGCTGTTTTTT
TRBJ1-2,many,.,TRBV27,CASRRGDKHGYTF,TGTGCCAGCCGTCGAGGCGATAAACATGGCTACACCTTC
TRBJ2-2,once,TRBD2,TRBV3-1,CASSPEERESANTGELFF,TGTGCCAGCAGCCCCGAGGAGCGGGAGAGTGCGAACACCGGGGAGCTGTTTTTT
TRBJ2-1,few,TRBD2,TRBV15,CATSRDIPWGEGSYNEQFF,TGTGCCACCAGCAGAGATATTCCCTGGGGGGAGGGCTCCTACAATGAGCAGTTCTTC
TRBJ2-2,few,TRBD2,TRBV30,CAPVEGTSLGELFF,TGTGCCCCGGTTGAGGGGACTAGCCTCGGGGAGCTGTTTTTT
TRBJ2-2,few,TRBD1,TRBV11-1,CASSFPGQITGELFF,TGTGCCAGCAGCTTCCCGGGACAGATCACCGGGGAGCTGTTTTTT
TRBJ1-1,.,.,TRBV5-4,CASSLIWTRNTEAFF,TGTGCCAGCAGCTTGATCTGGACCCGGAACACTGAAGCTTTCTTT
TRBJ2-1,.,.,TRBV6-1,CASSEGGYAYNEQFF,TGTGCCAGCAGTGAAGGAGGGTACGCCTACAATGAGCAGTTCTTC
TRBJ1-5,.,.,TRBV28,CASSLLLGYSNQPQHF,TGTGCCAGCAGCCTCCTTTTAGGGTATAGCAATCAGCCCCAGCATTTT
TRBJ2-3,many,TRBD2,TRBV6-5,CASSYSALAGDADTQYF,TGTGCCAGCAGTTACTCAGCGCTAGCGGGAGATGCAGATACGCAGTATTTT
TRBJ2-1,many,.,TRBV11-2,CASSLDRVGLGYNEQFF,TGTGCCAGCAGCTTAGATAGGGTGGGTTTGGGCTACAATGAGCAGTTCTTC
TRBJ2-1,many,TRBD2,TRBV7-9,CASSSGGGEQFF,TGTGCCAGCAGCTCCGGGGGGGGTGAGCAGTTCTTC
TRBJ2-1,.,TRBD2,TRBV5-1,CASSLAVAGVDEQFF,TGCGCCAGCAGCTTGGCGGTAGCGGGAGTTGATGAGCAGTTCTTC
TRBJ2-1,many,.,TRBV12-3/TRBV12-4,CASRRGGAYNEQFF,TGTGCCAGCAGACGAGGGGGAGCCTACAATGAGCAGTTCTTC
TRBJ1-5,.,.,TRBV28,CASSPTGPLRFNQPQHF,TGTGCCAGCAGTCCAACGGGCCCCCTCAGATTCAATCAGCCCCAGCATTTT
TRBJ2-1,.,TRBD2,TRBV15,CATKASGSPDEQFF,TGTGCCACCAAGGCTAGCGGGAGCCCGGATGAGCAGTTCTTC
TRBJ1-1,many,.,TRBV5-6,CASGSGQDTEAFF,TGTGCCAGCGGTTCAGGGCAGGACACTGAAGCTTTCTTT
TRBJ1-1,.,.,TRBV29-1,CSVDGQPVSNTEAFF,TGCAGCGTTGATGGTCAGCCGGTTTCGAACACTGAAGCTTTCTTT
TRBJ2-3,few,.,TRBV14,CASSQYQGRTDTQYF,TGTGCCAGCAGCCAATATCAGGGGCGCACAGATACGCAGTATTTT
TRBJ2-2,.,.,TRBV19,CASSSAWSYPPDTGELFF,TGTGCCAGTAGCTCCGCGTGGTCCTACCCCCCGGACACCGGGGAGCTGTTTTTT
TRBJ2-2,.,TRBD1,TRBV6-5,CASSQQGPATGELFF,TGTGCCAGCAGCCAACAGGGGCCCGCCACCGGGGAGCTGTTTTTT
TRBJ2-1,many,.,TRBV27,CASSPRGGGPTNEQFF,TGTGCCAGCAGTCCAAGGGGAGGGGGTCCCACGAATGAGCAGTTCTTC
TRBJ2-7,.,.,TRBV20-1,CSASGTATYEQYF,TGCAGTGCCTCCGGGACGGCGACTTACGAGCAGTACTTC
TRBJ2-3,many,.,TRBV12-5,CASGLIQGPDTQYF,TGTGCTAGTGGTTTGATCCAGGGACCAGATACGCAGTATTTT
TRBJ2-1,few,TRBD2,TRBV4-1,CASSPFTRAGGPPSEQFF,TGCGCCAGCAGCCCTTTTACCCGAGCGGGAGGCCCCCCTAGTGAGCAGTTCTTC
TRBJ2-7,.,.,TRBV27,CASSLSTGSDYEQYF,TGTGCCAGCAGTTTATCTACAGGGTCAGACTACGAGCAGTACTTC